These 13 T cell receptor beta chains came from one sample sequenced in a study of cytomegalovirus exposure and HLA in healthy donors. The PCR used 60 Vbeta and 13 Jbeta primers. This table comes from immunoSEQ multiplex PCR, and its TCRdb copy is limited to in-frame clones, with some not included. This table has tens of thousands of clones, around 60% appearing once. The sample consisted of PBMCs. The receptors stem from a male donor in good health and CMV-seropositive.

This clone was found a few times. The identical CDR3 is also encoded by other nucleotide sequences in the sample. V gene TRBV4-3 combines with J gene TRBJ2-2; maybe TRBD1 (6 bases). V was pared by 1 base and J by 5 bases, with 8 bases between. Germline CDR1 and CDR2: LGHNA and YSLEER. This CDR3 region has 14 residues. The CDR3 coding sequence is TGCGCCAGCAGCCAAGTAGGGGGAACCGGGGAGCTGTTTTTT. It translates to CASSQVGGTGELFF.

This clone was detected only a few times. The junction departs from the called germline gene at one end, perhaps through a read error. The V call is TRBV5-8, the J call TRBJ2-1; maybe TRBD2 (6 bases). The CDR3 has 16 amino acids. CDR1 and CDR2 from the germline V gene are SGHTS and YDEGEE. The CDR3 loop reads CARSLMVGGSYNEQFF. Here the CDR3 DNA reads TGTGCCCGCAGTTTGATGGTCGGGGGCTCCTACAATGAGCAGTTCTTC.

This clone occurred a few times. V usage is TRBV2 and J usage is TRBJ1-1, with D perhaps TRBD1 (5 bases). CDR3 length equals 16 residues. Germline loops: CDR1 SNHLY, CDR2 FYNNEI. Trimming removed 6 bases at V and 4 bases at J, with 21 bases between. Here the CDR3 reads CASSALFPGVSTEAFF. CDR3 DNA sequence: TGTGCCAGCAGCGCCCTCTTTCCGGGGGTAAGCACTGAAGCTTTCTTT.

The V call is TRBV7-6, the J call TRBJ1-3, with D tentatively TRBD1 (6 bases). This CDR3 is 17 amino acids long. The germline CDR1 and CDR2 sequences are SGHVS and FNYEAQ. V gave up 2 bases and J gave up 1 base, with 15 bases separating them. The CDR3 DNA reads as TGTGCCAGCAGCTTACCAACAGGGAGAGGGTCTGGAAACACCATATATTTT. Its protein product is CASSLPTGRGSGNTIYF.

This chain uses TRBV7-8 with TRBJ2-2; 8 positions agree with TRBD1. Germline lookup yields CDR1 SGHVS and CDR2 FQNEAQ. The ends lost 2 bases at V and 5 bases at J; junction bases unmatched: 7. The CDR3 covers 16 residues. CDR3 amino acids: CASSLQGARATGELFF. The CDR3 coding sequence is TGTGCCAGCAGCTTACAGGGGGCAAGGGCGACCGGGGAGCTGTTTTTT. The variable domain in full, with the rest retrieved from reference TRBV7-8 and TRBJ2-2, is GAGVSQSPRYKVAKRGQDVALRCDPISGHVSLFWYQQALGQGPEFLTYFQNEAQLDKSGLPSDRFFAERPEGSVSTLKIQRTQQEDSAVYLCASSLQGARATGELFFGEGSRLTVL.

This clone showed up just a few times. V is TRBV21-1 and J is TRBJ2-1; TRBD2, the table's D call, was not compared with the DNA. TRBV21-1 constitutes a pseudogene. The CDR3 contains 17 residues. The CDR3 nucleotides read TGTGCCAGCACCCCATTAAGGGGGAGGGAGCCGACGAATGAGCAGTTCTTC. Protein sequence: CASTPLRGREPTNEQFF.

The chain recombines TRBV18 with TRBJ2-7; 11 positions match TRBD1. Trimming cost V 3 bases and J 5 bases; bases outside gene matches: 3. The CDR3 is 14 amino acids. Per germline, CDR1 KGHSH and CDR2 LQKENI. CDR3 nucleotide sequence: TGTGCCAGCTCACCGGGACAGGGGGTCCACGAGCAGTACTTC. This sequence encodes CASSPGQGVHEQYF. Combining the CDR3 with reference TRBV18 and TRBJ2-7 gives the whole variable domain NAGVMQNPRHLVRRRGQEARLRCSPMKGHSHVYWYRQLPEEGLKFMVYLQKENIIDESGMPKERFSAEFPKEGPSILRIQQVVRGDSAAYFCASSPGQGVHEQYFGPGTRLTVT.

V and J are TRBV29-1 and TRBJ1-2; possible D gene TRBD1, 6 bases. CDR1 and CDR2 (germline): SQVTM, ANQGSEA. Trimming pared 2 bases from V and 4 bases from J, leaving 14 bases between. The CDR3 covers 14 residues. The CDR3 protein is CSVEFQGTLYGYTF. Here the CDR3 DNA reads TGCAGCGTTGAATTTCAGGGGACACTCTATGGCTACACCTTC.

This clone was detected a few times. This rearrangement joins TRBV30 to TRBJ2-2, with 10 bases matching TRBD2. CDR3 size: 13 residues. Germline assignment: CDR1 GTSNPN and CDR2 SVGIG (reference sequence). Losses at the gene ends were 1 base for V and 7 bases for J; bases not matched to a gene: 0. The CDR3 is CAWSGLAGGELFF. DNA for the CDR3: TGTGCCTGGAGTGGACTAGCGGGCGGGGAGCTGTTTTTT.

Only a few counts were recorded for this clone. This chain connects TRBV4-2 to TRBJ1-1, with 7 positions matching TRBD1. The junction had 7 bases not matched to a gene; V was cut back by 3 bases and J by 3 bases. This CDR3 is 15 amino acids long. Per germline, CDR1 LGHNA and CDR2 YNFKEQ. In nucleotides, the CDR3 is TGTGCCAGCAGCCAGGATCCTACAGGGGACACTGAAGCTTTCTTT. Protein product: CASSQDPTGDTEAFF.

This clone was detected only a few times. The chain combines TRBV30 with TRBJ2-2; D gene unclear. CDR3 length: 14 residues. The V gene lost 3 bases and the J gene lost 8 bases, with 16 bases spanning the gap. Germline CDR1 and CDR2: GTSNPN and SVGIG (reference sequence). The CDR3: CAWRARQKTGELFF. Written as DNA, the CDR3 is TGTGCCTGGAGGGCGAGACAAAAGACGGGGGAGCTGTTTTTT.

This clone was observed a handful of times. The V and J genes are TRBV7-3 and TRBJ2-2, with D possibly TRBD2 on 6 matching bases. V was clipped by 1 base and J by 5 bases, with 8 bases between them. The CDR3 has 14 amino acids. CDR1 is SGHTA, CDR2 FQGTGA, per germline. This CDR3 is CASSLSSGTGELFF. The DNA for the CDR3 is TGTGCCAGCAGCTTAAGTAGCGGTACCGGGGAGCTGTTTTTT.

This clone occurred a few times. V gene TRBV7-6 combines with J gene TRBJ2-7, with a weak D call TRBD1 (6 bases). This CDR3 has 15 residues. V lost 5 bases, J lost 6 bases, and 20 bases lay in between. The germline V gene encodes CDR1 SGHVS and CDR2 FNYEAQ. CDR3 nucleotides: TGTGCCAGCAGCCAAATAACAGGGAAGACGGTCGAGCAGTACTTC. Its translation is CASSQITGKTVEQYF.